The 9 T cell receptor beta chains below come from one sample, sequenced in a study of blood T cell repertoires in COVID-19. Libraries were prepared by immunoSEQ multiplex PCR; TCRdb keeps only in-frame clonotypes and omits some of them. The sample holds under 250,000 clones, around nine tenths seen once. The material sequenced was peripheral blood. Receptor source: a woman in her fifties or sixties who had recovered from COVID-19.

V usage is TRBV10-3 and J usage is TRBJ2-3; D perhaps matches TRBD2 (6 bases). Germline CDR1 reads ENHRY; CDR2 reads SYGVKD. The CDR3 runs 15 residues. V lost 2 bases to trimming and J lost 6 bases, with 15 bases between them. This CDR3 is CAISEPSGLSDTQYF. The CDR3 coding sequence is TGTGCCATCAGTGAGCCGTCGGGACTCTCGGATACGCAGTATTTT.

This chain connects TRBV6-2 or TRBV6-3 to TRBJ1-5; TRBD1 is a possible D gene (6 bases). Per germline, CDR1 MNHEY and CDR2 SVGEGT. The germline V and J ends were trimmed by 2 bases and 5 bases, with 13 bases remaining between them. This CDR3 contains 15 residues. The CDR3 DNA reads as TGTGCCAGCAGTTACGGGGGCCCCACGGATCAGCCCCAGCATTTT. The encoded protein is CASSYGGPTDQPQHF.

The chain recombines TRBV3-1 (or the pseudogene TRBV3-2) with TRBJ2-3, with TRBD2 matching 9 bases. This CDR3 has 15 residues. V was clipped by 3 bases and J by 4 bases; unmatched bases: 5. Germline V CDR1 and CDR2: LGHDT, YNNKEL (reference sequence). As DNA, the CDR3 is TGTGCCAGCAGCCACGCTAGCGGGGACTCAGATACGCAGTATTTT. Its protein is CASSHASGDSDTQYF.

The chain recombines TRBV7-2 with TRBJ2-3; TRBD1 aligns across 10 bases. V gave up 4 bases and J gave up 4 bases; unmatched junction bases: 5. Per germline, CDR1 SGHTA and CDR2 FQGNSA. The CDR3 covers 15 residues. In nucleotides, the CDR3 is TGTGCCAGCAGCTCCGGGACAGGGGACGCAGATACGCAGTATTTT. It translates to CASSSGTGDADTQYF.

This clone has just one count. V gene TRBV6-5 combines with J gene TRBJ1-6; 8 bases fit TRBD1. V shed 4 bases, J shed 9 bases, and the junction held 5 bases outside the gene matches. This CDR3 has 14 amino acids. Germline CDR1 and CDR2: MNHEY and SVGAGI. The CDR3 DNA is TGTGCCAGCAGTTGGGACAGGCGGATTTCACCCCTCCACTTT. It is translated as CASSWDRRISPLHF.

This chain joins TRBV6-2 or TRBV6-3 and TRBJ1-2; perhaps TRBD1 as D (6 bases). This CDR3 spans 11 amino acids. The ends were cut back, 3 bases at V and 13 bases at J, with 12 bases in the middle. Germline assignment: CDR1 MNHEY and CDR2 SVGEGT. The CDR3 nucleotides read TGTGCCAGCAGTTATCCTGACAGGTTCACCTTC. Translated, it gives CASSYPDRFTF.

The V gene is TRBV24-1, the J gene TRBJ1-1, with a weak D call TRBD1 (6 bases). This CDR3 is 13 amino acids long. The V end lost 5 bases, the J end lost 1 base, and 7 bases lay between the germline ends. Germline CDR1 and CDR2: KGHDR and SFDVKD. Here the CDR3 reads CATSGQANTEAFF. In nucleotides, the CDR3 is TGTGCCACCAGTGGACAGGCGAACACTGAAGCTTTCTTT.

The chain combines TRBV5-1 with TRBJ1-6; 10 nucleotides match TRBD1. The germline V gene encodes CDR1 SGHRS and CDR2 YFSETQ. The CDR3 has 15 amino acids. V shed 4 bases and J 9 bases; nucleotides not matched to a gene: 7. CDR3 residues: CASSPGQGFSSPLHF. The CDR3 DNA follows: TGCGCCAGCAGCCCGGGACAGGGGTTCAGTTCACCCCTCCACTTT.

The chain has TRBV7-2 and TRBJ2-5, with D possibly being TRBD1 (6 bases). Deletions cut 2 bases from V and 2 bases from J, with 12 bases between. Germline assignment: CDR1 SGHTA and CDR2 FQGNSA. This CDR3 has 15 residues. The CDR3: CASSLQRGSQETQYF. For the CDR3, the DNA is TGTGCCAGCAGCTTACAAAGGGGGTCGCAAGAGACCCAGTACTTC.